Listed below are T cell receptor beta chains from one sample, sequenced in a study of T cells in Graves' hyperthyroidism and ophthalmopathy. TCRdb re-called the multiplex PCR reads through MiXCR, storing one row per CDR3 protein. In the table there are about 350,000 distinct CDR3 sequences, less than 20% of which are singletons. Sequenced sample: blood. The source is a woman between 40 and 50 years old with Graves' ophthalmopathy. CDR3s include the opening cysteine and the closing phenylalanine or tryptophan. The D gene is left open where the match is weak. Size values are once, few and many counts, or a class for expanded clones, and some rows have none.

TRBV5-6,many,TRBD2,TRBJ2-2,CASSFGGAGVTGELFF,TGTGCCAGCAGCTTCGGAGGGGCGGGAGTTACCGGGGAGCTGTTTTTT
TRBV27,many,.,TRBJ2-7,CASSLGAGTTYEQYF,TGTGCCAGCAGTTTAGGGGCTGGGACAACCTACGAGCAGTACTTC
TRBV5-1,few,.,TRBJ2-7,CASSRIGGRGYEQYF,TGCGCCAGCAGCCGTATCGGCGGAAGAGGCTACGAGCAGTACTTC
TRBV30,.,.,TRBJ2-5,CAWSGHFQETQYF,TGTGCCTGGAGTGGGCATTTCCAAGAGACCCAGTACTTC
TRBV19,many,.,TRBJ1-1,CASGIQGANTEAFF,TGTGCCAGTGGTATACAGGGCGCGAACACTGAAGCTTTCTTT
TRBV5-1,.,TRBD1,TRBJ2-7,CASSLISTGPYEQYF,TGCGCCAGCAGCTTGATTTCGACAGGGCCCTACGAGCAGTACTTC
TRBV18,few,TRBD2,TRBJ2-7,CASSPRGGVLSEQYF,TGTGCCAGCTCACCTCGTGGGGGGGTTCTGAGCGAGCAGTACTTC
TRBV30,many,.,TRBJ1-1,CAWRHYGPEAFF,TGTGCCTGGAGACATTACGGCCCTGAAGCTTTCTTT
TRBV11-2,.,.,TRBJ2-5,CASSFGGTDQETQYF,TGTGCCAGCAGCTTCGGCGGGACGGATCAAGAGACCCAGTACTTC
TRBV28,many,.,TRBJ1-6,CASSFQAGVNSPLHF,TGTGCCAGCAGTTTCCAGGCAGGCGTTAATTCACCCCTCCACTTT
TRBV11-2,many,.,TRBJ1-3,CASSLGGNTIYF,TGTGCCAGCAGCTTAGGGGGAAACACCATATATTTT
TRBV5-1,many,.,TRBJ1-5,CASSPAAGNQPQHF,TGCGCCAGCAGCCCTGCGGCAGGCAATCAGCCCCAGCATTTT
TRBV6-2/TRBV6-3,many,.,TRBJ2-7,CASRDPAVYEQYF,TGTGCCAGCAGAGACCCGGCGGTATACGAGCAGTACTTC
TRBV2,many,TRBD1,TRBJ2-7,CASSEEGQPTYEQYF,TGTGCCAGCAGTGAAGAGGGACAGCCCACCTACGAGCAGTACTTC
TRBV20-1,many,.,TRBJ1-5,CSHNREGQPQHF,TGCAGCCATAACAGGGAAGGACAGCCCCAGCATTTT
TRBV12-3/TRBV12-4,.,.,TRBJ1-1,CASSPRDIGKAFF,TGTGCCAGCAGTCCCCGGGACATCGGGAAAGCTTTCTTT
TRBV28,.,TRBD2,TRBJ2-7,CASSERGYPNPQSF,TGTGCCAGCAGTGAGCGGGGATATCCCAATCCGCAGTCCTTC
TRBV5-1,few,TRBD2,TRBJ2-7,CASSFGPSGGNYEQYF,TGCGCCAGCAGCTTTGGGCCCAGCGGGGGTAACTACGAGCAGTACTTC
TRBV5-5,many,.,TRBJ1-5,CASSTGSNQPQHF,TGTGCCAGCAGCACGGGTAGCAATCAGCCCCAGCATTTT
TRBV11-2,many,.,TRBJ2-2,CASSSPRVAGELFF,TGTGCCAGCAGCTCACCGCGGGTGGCCGGGGAGCTGTTTTTT
TRBV12-5,.,.,TRBJ1-1,CASGLGVLDTEAFF,TGTGCTAGTGGTTTGGGGGTTTTGGACACTGAAGCTTTCTTT
TRBV20-1,many,.,TRBJ2-5,CSARDYRETQYF,TGCAGTGCAAGGGATTACCGGGAGACCCAGTACTTC
TRBV30,.,.,TRBJ2-7,CAGDGEEQYF,TGTGCCGGGGACGGGGAGGAGCAGTACTTC
TRBV20-1,many,.,TRBJ2-7,CSAGRDSYEQYF,TGCAGTGCTGGCCGGGACTCCTACGAGCAGTACTTC
TRBV28,many,.,TRBJ1-5,CASSNLGSGNQPQHF,TGTGCCAGCAGTAATCTGGGGTCGGGCAATCAGCCCCAGCATTTT
TRBV15,many,.,TRBJ2-5,CATSRDSDRWETQYF,TGTGCCACCAGCAGAGATTCCGACCGGTGGGAGACCCAGTACTTC
TRBV6-1,many,TRBD1,TRBJ2-5,CASSEAGTGKTQYF,TGTGCCAGCAGTGAAGCCGGGACAGGGAAGACCCAGTACTTC
TRBV5-1,many,.,TRBJ1-5,CASSLFPGSNQPQHF,TGCGCCAGCAGCTTGTTCCCGGGGAGCAATCAGCCCCAGCATTTT
TRBV6-5,.,TRBD2,TRBJ2-7,CASSVLAGVGEQYF,TGTGCCAGCAGTGTACTAGCGGGAGTGGGAGAGCAGTACTTC
TRBV4-1,many,.,TRBJ1-2,CASSQDSGRTGYGYTF,TGCGCCAGCAGCCAAGATTCAGGGCGAACGGGATATGGCTACACCTTC
TRBV20-1,many,.,TRBJ1-1,CSASVAAGANTEAFF,TGCAGTGCTAGTGTGGCGGCGGGGGCGAACACTGAAGCTTTCTTT
TRBV3-1,.,.,TRBJ1-6,CASSPTASSYNSPLHF,TGTGCCAGCAGCCCGACAGCCAGCTCCTATAATTCACCCCTCCACTTT
TRBV29-1,many,TRBD2,TRBJ2-7,CSVEPSRGDEQYF,TGCAGCGTTGAACCGAGTCGGGGGGACGAGCAGTACTTC
TRBV12-3/TRBV12-4,many,TRBD2,TRBJ2-5,CASSFTPGLEVSQETQYF,TGTGCCAGCAGTTTCACACCCGGACTAGAGGTATCGCAAGAGACCCAGTACTTC
TRBV20-1,.,TRBD1,TRBJ2-5,CSAGQASQETQYF,TGCAGTGCTGGACAGGCGAGCCAAGAGACCCAGTACTTC
TRBV6-5,many,TRBD2,TRBJ2-2,CASSYSSGSTAGELFF,TGTGCCAGCAGTTACTCTAGCGGGAGTACTGCCGGGGAGCTGTTTTTT
TRBV11-1,many,.,TRBJ2-2,CASTHTEATRANTGELFF,TGTGCCAGCACCCATACAGAAGCCACCCGCGCGAACACCGGGGAGCTGTTTTTT
TRBV20-1,many,.,TRBJ1-5,CSGIGGYSNQPQHF,TGCAGTGGGATAGGGGGGTATAGCAATCAGCCCCAGCATTTT
TRBV27,many,.,TRBJ1-1,CASSKIEDTEAFF,TGTGCCAGCAGCAAGATTGAGGACACTGAAGCTTTCTTT
TRBV27,many,.,TRBJ2-2,CASTEWAGPGELFF,TGTGCCAGCACTGAGTGGGCAGGGCCCGGGGAGCTGTTTTTT
TRBV18,many,.,TRBJ1-2,CASSLQGWGYTF,TGTGCCAGCTCCCTACAGGGTTGGGGCTACACCTTC
TRBV7-9,many,.,TRBJ1-2,CASSPGFAQDGYTF,TGTGCCAGCAGCCCAGGGTTTGCCCAGGATGGCTACACCTTC
TRBV19,many,TRBD1,TRBJ1-5,CASSSQGQGQPQHF,TGTGCCAGTAGTTCACAGGGACAGGGCCAGCCCCAGCATTTT
TRBV25-1,many,TRBD2,TRBJ2-5,CASSDGTIQETQYF,TGTGCCAGCAGTGACGGGACTATTCAAGAGACCCAGTACTTC
TRBV6-1,many,.,TRBJ2-7,CASRVAMGEQYF,TGTGCCAGCAGGGTAGCGATGGGCGAGCAGTACTTC
TRBV12-3/TRBV12-4,many,TRBD2,TRBJ2-7,CASSPWPGTRLYEQYF,TGTGCCAGCAGTCCCTGGCCAGGGACTAGACTCTACGAGCAGTACTTC
TRBV12-3/TRBV12-4,.,.,TRBJ1-3,CASSFDSSSGNTIYF,TGTGCCAGCAGTTTTGACAGTTCCTCTGGAAACACCATATATTTT
TRBV7-8,many,TRBD2,TRBJ2-7,CASSFGTSLFLSYEQYF,TGTGCCAGCAGCTTCGGGACTAGTCTCTTCTTATCCTACGAGCAGTACTTC
TRBV6-2/TRBV6-3,many,.,TRBJ2-5,CASNFGTPQETQYF,TGTGCCAGCAACTTCGGGACTCCACAAGAGACCCAGTACTTC
TRBV19,many,TRBD2,TRBJ2-7,CASSPTLSGGRNEQYF,TGTGCCAGTAGTCCCACCCTGTCTGGCGGGAGGAACGAGCAGTACTTC
TRBV6-2/TRBV6-3,many,.,TRBJ1-5,CASWTPDRRGNQPQHF,TGTGCCAGTTGGACACCCGACAGGCGTGGCAATCAGCCCCAGCATTTT
TRBV4-3,many,.,TRBJ2-5,CASSQQRLETQYF,TGCGCCAGCAGCCAACAACGTTTAGAGACCCAGTACTTC
TRBV4-1,many,.,TRBJ2-7,CASSPQGLGPLGHEQYF,TGCGCCAGCAGCCCCCAGGGACTTGGACCGCTGGGCCACGAGCAGTACTTC
TRBV2,.,.,TRBJ2-4,CASEPSFKNIQYF,TGTGCCAGCGAGCCCTCATTCAAAAACATTCAGTACTTC
TRBV12-3/TRBV12-4,.,TRBD1,TRBJ1-6,CASRPHRGIRGSPLHF,TGTGCCAGCAGACCTCACAGGGGAATTAGGGGTTCACCCCTCCACTTT
TRBV5-1,many,TRBD2,TRBJ2-7,CASSLAGGGIYEQYF,TGCGCCAGCAGCTTGGCCGGCGGGGGGATCTACGAGCAGTACTTC
TRBV6-1,many,TRBD1,TRBJ1-1,CASSEFFIQGAGTEAFF,TGTGCCAGCAGTGAATTTTTTATTCAGGGGGCAGGCACTGAAGCTTTCTTT